A selection of T cell receptor beta chains follows, all from one sample in a study of T-cell memory formation after mild COVID-19. TCRdb independently ran MiXCR on the 5' RACE reads; one entry per CDR3 protein. In the table there are 250,000 or so distinct CDR3 sequences, more than 8% of which are singletons. The specimen sequenced was PBMCs or a T cell subset sorted from them (not recorded which). Source of these receptors: a man between 18 and 29 years old who had mild COVID-19 (a few samples of this study predate the infection). Cell type and time point are not known. Both conserved end residues are part of each CDR3. A D gene is named only where the DNA matches it firmly. Not all rows give a size; the values are once, few, many and, for expanded clones, a class.

-	11	-	TRBJ1-1	TRBV30	CAWTVEPEAFF	TGTGCCTGGACGGTTGAGCCTGAAGCTTTCTTT
-	15	few	TRBJ2-5	TRBV20-1	CSARDRDPDKETQYF	TGCAGTGCTAGAGACAGAGATCCCGATAAGGAGACCCAGTACTTC
-	13	many	TRBJ2-3	TRBV20-1	CSDQRGAGDTQYF	TGCAGTGATCAACGGGGGGCGGGAGATACGCAGTATTTT
-	16	-	TRBJ2-3	TRBV4-3	CASSRVPASSTDTQYF	TGCGCCAGCAGCCGCGTCCCAGCGTCGAGCACAGATACGCAGTATTTT
-	15	few	TRBJ1-2	TRBV27	CASSFNRVSNYGYTF	TGTGCCAGCAGTTTCAACAGGGTTTCTAACTATGGCTACACCTTC
TRBD1	14	-	TRBJ2-6	TRBV9	CASSLRQGPNVLTF	TGTGCCAGCAGCCTTAGACAGGGGCCTAACGTCCTGACTTTC
-	12	-	TRBJ2-7	TRBV29-1	CSVEDDRGEQYF	TGCAGCGTTGAAGACGACAGAGGCGAGCAGTACTTC
-	12	-	TRBJ1-2	TRBV2	CASRGQVYGYTF	TGTGCCAGCAGGGGCCAGGTCTATGGCTACACCTTC
-	16	few	TRBJ1-4	TRBV4-1	CASSQVQAATNEKLFF	TGCGCCAGCAGCCAAGTACAGGCCGCAACTAATGAAAAACTGTTTTTT
TRBD2	18	-	TRBJ2-3	TRBV7-2	CASSPGLAGAYRTDTQYF	TGTGCCAGCAGCCCCGGACTAGCGGGGGCCTACCGCACAGATACGCAGTATTTT
-	15	-	TRBJ1-2	TRBV6-5	CASSYSDYPRYGYTF	TGTGCCAGCAGTTACTCGGACTACCCCCGCTATGGCTACACCTTC
-	15	few	TRBJ2-1	TRBV9	CASSASAWGANEQFF	TGTGCCAGCAGCGCCTCAGCTTGGGGGGCCAATGAGCAGTTCTTC